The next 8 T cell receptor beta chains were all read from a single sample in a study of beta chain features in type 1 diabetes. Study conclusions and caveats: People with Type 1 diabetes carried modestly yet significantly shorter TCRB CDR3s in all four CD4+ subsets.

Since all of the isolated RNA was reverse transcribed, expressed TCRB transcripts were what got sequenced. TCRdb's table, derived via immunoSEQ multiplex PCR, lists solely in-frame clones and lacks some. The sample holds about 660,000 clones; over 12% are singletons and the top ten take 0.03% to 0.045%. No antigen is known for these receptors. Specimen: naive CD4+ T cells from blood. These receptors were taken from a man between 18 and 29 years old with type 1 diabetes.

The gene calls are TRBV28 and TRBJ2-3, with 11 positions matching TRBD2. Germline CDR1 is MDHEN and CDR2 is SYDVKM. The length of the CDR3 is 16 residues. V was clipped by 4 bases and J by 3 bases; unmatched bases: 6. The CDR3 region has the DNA TGTGCCAGCAGTTCCCTAGCGGGGGGAAAGACAGATACGCAGTATTTT. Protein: CASSSLAGGKTDTQYF.

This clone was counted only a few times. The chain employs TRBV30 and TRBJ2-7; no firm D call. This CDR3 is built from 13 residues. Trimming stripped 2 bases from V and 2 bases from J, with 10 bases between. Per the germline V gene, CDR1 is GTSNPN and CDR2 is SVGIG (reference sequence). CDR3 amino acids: CAWSKTPTYEQYF. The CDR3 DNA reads TGTGCCTGGAGTAAAACACCGACCTACGAGCAGTACTTC.

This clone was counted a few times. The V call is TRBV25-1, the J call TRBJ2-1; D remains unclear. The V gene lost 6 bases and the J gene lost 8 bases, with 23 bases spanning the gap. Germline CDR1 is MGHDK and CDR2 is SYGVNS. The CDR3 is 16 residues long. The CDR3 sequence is CASSRPGTAGRDEQFF. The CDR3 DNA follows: TGTGCCAGCAGCCGACCGGGCACAGCAGGTAGGGATGAGCAGTTCTTC.

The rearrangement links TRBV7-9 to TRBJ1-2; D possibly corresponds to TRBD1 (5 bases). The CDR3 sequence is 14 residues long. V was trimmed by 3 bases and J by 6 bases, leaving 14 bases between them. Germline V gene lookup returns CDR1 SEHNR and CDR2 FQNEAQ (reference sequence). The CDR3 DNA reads TGTGCCAGCAGCTTTTCCGGGACGGCGGATGGCTACACCTTC. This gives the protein CASSFSGTADGYTF. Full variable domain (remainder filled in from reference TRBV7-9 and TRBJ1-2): DTGVSQNPRHKITKRGQNVTFRCDPISEHNRLYWYRQTLGQGPEFLTYFQNEAQLEKSRLLSDRFSAERPKGSFSTLEIQRTEQGDSAMYLCASSFSGTADGYTFGSGTRLTVV.

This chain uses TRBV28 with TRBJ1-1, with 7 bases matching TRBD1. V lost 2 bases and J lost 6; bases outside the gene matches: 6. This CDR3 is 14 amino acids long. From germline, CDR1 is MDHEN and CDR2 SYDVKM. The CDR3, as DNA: TGTGCCAGCAGTTTAGACAGGGCTTACGCTGAAGCTTTCTTT. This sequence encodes CASSLDRAYAEAFF.

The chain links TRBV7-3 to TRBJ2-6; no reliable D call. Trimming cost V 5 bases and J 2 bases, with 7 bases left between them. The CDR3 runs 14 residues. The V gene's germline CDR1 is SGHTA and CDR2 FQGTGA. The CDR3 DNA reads TGTGCCAGCAGCCCAAGCCCTGGGGCCAACGTCCTGACTTTC. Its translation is CASSPSPGANVLTF.

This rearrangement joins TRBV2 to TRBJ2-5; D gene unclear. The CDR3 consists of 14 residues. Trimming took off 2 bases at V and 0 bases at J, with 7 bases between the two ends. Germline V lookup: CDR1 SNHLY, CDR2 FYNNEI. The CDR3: CASSEIGYQETQYF. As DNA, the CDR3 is TGTGCCAGCAGTGAAATCGGCTACCAAGAGACCCAGTACTTC.

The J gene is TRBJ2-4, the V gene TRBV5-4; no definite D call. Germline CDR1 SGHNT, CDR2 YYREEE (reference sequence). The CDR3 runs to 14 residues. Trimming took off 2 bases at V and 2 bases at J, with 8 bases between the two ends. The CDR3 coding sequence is TGTGCCAGCAGCTTACACTCGACCAAAAACATTCAGTACTTC. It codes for CASSLHSTKNIQYF. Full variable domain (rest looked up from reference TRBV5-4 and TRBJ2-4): ETGVTQSPTHLIKTRGQQVTLRCSSQSGHNTVSWYQQALGQGPQFIFQYYREEENGRGNFPPRFSGLQFPNYSSELNVNALELDDSALYLCASSLHSTKNIQYFGAGTRLSVL.